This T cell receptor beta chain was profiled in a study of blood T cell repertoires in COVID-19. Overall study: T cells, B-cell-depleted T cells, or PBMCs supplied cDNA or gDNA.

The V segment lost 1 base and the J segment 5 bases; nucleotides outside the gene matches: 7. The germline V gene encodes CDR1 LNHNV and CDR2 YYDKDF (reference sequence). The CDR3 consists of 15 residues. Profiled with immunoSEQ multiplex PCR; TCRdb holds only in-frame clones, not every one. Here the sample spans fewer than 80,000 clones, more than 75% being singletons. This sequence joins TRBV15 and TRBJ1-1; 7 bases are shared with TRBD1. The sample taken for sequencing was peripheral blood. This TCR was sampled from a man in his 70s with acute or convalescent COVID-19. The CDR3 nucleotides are TGTGCCACCAGCAGAGTAGGGGGCCGGCGAACTGAAGCTTTCTTT. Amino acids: CATSRVGGRRTEAFF.